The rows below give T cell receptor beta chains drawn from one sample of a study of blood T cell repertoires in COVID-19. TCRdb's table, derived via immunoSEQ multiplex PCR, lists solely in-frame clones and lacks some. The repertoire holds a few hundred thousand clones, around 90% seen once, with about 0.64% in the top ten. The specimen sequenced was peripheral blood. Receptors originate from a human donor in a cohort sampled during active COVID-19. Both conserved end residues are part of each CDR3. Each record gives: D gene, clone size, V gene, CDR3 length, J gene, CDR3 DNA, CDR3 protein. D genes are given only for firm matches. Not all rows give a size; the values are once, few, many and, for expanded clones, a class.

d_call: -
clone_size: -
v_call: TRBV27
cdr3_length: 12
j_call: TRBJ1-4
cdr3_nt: TGTGCCACAGGGTGGCCTAATGAAAAACTGTTTTTT
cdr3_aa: CATGWPNEKLFF

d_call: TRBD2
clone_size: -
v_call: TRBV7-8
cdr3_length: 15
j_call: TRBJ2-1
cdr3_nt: TGTGCCAGCAGCGGCAGCGGGAGTCGGTACAATGAGCAGTTCTTC
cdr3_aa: CASSGSGSRYNEQFF

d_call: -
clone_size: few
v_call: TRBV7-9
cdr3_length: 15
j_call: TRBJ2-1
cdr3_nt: TGTGCCAGCAGCTTGCCCCAGGGGAGTTACAATGAGCAGTTCTTC
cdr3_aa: CASSLPQGSYNEQFF

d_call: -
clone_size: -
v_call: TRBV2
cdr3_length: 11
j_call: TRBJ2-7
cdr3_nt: TGTGCCAGTGCCGAGGCTTACGAGCAGTACTTC
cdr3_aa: CASAEAYEQYF

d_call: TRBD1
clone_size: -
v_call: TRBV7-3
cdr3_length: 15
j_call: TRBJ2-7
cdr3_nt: TGTGCCAGCAGCTTAGGGACAGGGGTCTCCTACGAGCAGTACTTC
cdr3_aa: CASSLGTGVSYEQYF

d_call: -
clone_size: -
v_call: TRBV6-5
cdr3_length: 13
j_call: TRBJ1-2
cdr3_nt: TGTGCCAGCAGTTACCCGGGGGGGTATGGCTACACCTTC
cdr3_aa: CASSYPGGYGYTF

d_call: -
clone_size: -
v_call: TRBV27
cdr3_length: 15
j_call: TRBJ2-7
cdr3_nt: TGTGCCAGCAAAACTACGCGGGACAGTATCTACGAGCAGTACTTC
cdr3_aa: CASKTTRDSIYEQYF

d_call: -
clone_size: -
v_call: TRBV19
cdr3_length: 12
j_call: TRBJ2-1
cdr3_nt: TGTGCCAGTAGTATCATCCACAATGAGCAGTTCTTC
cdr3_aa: CASSIIHNEQFF

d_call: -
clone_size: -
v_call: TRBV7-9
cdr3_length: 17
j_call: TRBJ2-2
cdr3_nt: TGTGCCAGCAGCTTAAGAATGACGGGAGTCGACACCGGGGAGCTGTTTTTT
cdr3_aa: CASSLRMTGVDTGELFF

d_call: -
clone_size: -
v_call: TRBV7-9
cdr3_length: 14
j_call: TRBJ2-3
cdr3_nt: TGTGCCAGCAGCTTAGACTTTGGTACAGATACGCAGTATTTT
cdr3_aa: CASSLDFGTDTQYF

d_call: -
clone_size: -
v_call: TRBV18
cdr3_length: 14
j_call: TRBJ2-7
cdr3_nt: TGTGCCAGCTCACCAGCTAGCTCCCGCTACGAGCAGTACTTC
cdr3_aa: CASSPASSRYEQYF

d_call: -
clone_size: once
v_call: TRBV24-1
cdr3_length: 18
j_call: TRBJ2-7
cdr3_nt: TGTGCCACCAGTGATTCGTGGCCGGGGGAGAAGGGGACCCACGAGCAGTACTTC
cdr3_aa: CATSDSWPGEKGTHEQYF

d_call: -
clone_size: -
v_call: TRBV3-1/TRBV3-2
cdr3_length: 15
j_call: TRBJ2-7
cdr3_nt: TGTGCCAGCACCGGCCCGGGAGAGAGGGGCCACGAGCAGTACTTC
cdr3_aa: CASTGPGERGHEQYF

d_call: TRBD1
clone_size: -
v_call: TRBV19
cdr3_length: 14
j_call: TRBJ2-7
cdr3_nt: TGTGCCAGCTCCCCCCGGACAGGGGAGGGCGAGCAGTACTTC
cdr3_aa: CASSPRTGEGEQYF

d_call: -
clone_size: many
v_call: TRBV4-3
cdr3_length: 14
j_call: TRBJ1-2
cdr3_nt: TGCGCCAGCAGCCAAGATAATCACCGAGGAGGCTACACCTTC
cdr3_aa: CASSQDNHRGGYTF

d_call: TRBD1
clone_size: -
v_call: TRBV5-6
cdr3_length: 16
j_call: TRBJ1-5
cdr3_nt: TGTGCCAGCAGCTCACAAAACGGACAGGGGGTTGGGCCCCAGCATTTT
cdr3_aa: CASSSQNGQGVGPQHF

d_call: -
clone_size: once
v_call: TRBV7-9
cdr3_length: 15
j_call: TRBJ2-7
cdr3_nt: TGTGCCAGCAGCTTGGAGGCTATGCCCGTCTACGAGCAGTACTTC
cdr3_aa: CASSLEAMPVYEQYF

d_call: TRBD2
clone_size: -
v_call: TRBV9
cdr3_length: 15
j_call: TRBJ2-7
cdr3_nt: TGTGCCAGCAGCCCCTGGACTAGCGGGGTTTACGAGCAGTACTTC
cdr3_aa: CASSPWTSGVYEQYF

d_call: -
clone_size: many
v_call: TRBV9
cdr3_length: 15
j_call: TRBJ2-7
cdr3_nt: TGTGCCAGCAGCGTTTATGAGACAACGGCGGGCGAGCAGTACTTC
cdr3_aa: CASSVYETTAGEQYF

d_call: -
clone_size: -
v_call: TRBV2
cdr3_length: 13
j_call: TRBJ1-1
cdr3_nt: TGTGCCAGCAGTGTACAAATGAACACTGAAGCTTTCTTT
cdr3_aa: CASSVQMNTEAFF

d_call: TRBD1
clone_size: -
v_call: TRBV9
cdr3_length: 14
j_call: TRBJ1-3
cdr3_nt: TGTGCCAGCAGCGCCACAGGGGGAGGAAACACCATATATTTT
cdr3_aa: CASSATGGGNTIYF

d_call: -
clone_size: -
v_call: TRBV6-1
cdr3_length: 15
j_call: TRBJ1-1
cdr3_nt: TGTGCCAGCAGTGAAGGGGCAGGGCTGAACACTGAAGCTTTCTTT
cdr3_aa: CASSEGAGLNTEAFF

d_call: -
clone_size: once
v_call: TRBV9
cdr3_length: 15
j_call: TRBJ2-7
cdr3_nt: TGTGCCAGCAGCGTGGCCGGGACAAACTCCTACGAGCAGTACTTC
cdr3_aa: CASSVAGTNSYEQYF

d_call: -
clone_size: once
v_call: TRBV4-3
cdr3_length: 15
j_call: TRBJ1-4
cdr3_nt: TGCGCCAGCAGCCTTGGGAGGGGGAGTAATGAAAAACTGTTTTTT
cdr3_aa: CASSLGRGSNEKLFF

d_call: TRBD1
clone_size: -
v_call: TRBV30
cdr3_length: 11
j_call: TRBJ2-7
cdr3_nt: TGTGCCTGGGGGACAGGCTACGAGCAGTACTTC
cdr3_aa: CAWGTGYEQYF

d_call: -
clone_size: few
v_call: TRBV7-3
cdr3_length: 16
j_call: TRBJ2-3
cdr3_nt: TGTGCCAGCAGCTTAAAACAGACGAGTAGCACAGATACGCAGTATTTT
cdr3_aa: CASSLKQTSSTDTQYF

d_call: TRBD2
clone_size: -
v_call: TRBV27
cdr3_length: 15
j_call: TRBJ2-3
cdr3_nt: TGTGCCAGCAGACCCGGACTAGCGGGGGGAGATACGCAGTATTTT
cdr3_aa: CASRPGLAGGDTQYF

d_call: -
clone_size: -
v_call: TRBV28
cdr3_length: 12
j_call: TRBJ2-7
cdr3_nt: TGTGCCACCGACAAGAGCTCCTACGAGCAGTACTTC
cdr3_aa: CATDKSSYEQYF

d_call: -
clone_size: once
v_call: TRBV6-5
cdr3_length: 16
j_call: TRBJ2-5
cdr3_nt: TGTGCCAGCAGTTACTCGAGGGAGCCTTTTTCCGAGACCCAGTACTTC
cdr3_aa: CASSYSREPFSETQYF

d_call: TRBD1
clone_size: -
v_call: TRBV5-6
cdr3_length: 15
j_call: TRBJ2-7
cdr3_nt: TGTGCCAGCAGCGGACTTGGGACAGGGGGGTACGAGCAGTACTTC
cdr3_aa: CASSGLGTGGYEQYF

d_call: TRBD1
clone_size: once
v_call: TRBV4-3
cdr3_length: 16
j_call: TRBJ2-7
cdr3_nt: TGCGCCAGCAGCCAAGATAGAGGACAGGGGGCAAGAGAGCAGTACTTC
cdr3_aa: CASSQDRGQGAREQYF

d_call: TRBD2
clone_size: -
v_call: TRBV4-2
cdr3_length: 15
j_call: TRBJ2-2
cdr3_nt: TGTGCCACAGGACTAGCGGGATCCGGCGGCGGGGAGCTGTTTTTT
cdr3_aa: CATGLAGSGGGELFF

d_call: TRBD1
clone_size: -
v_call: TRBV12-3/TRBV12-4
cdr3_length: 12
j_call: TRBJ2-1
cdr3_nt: TGTGCCAGCACCCGGGACAGGGGGGGACTGTTCTTC
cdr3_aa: CASTRDRGGLFF

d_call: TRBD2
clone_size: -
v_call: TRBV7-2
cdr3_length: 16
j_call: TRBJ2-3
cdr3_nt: TGTGCCAGCAGCTCGGGGACTAGCGGGGGCACAGATACGCAGTATTTT
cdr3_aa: CASSSGTSGGTDTQYF

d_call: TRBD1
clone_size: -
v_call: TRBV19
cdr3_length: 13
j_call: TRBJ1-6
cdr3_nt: TGTGCCAGTAGCCGGGACAGAGATTCACCCCTCCACTTT
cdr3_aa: CASSRDRDSPLHF

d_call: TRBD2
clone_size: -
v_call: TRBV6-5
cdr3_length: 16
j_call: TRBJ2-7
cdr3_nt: TGTGCCAGCAGTAACTCCCCTAGCGGGATCTCCTACGAGCAGTACTTC
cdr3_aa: CASSNSPSGISYEQYF

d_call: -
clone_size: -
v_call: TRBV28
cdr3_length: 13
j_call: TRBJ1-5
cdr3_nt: TGTGCCAGCAGTTTGGAGGTAAATCAGCCCCAGCATTTT
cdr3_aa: CASSLEVNQPQHF

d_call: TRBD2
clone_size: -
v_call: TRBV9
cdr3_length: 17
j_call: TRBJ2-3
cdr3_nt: TGTGCCAGCAGCGTAGGGATTAGGCGGGAGCCCCCAGATACGCAGTATTTT
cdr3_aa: CASSVGIRREPPDTQYF

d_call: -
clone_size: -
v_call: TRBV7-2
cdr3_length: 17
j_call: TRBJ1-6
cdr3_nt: TGTGCCAGCAGCTTATTTTGGCAGGGGTATGATAATTCACCCCTCCACTTT
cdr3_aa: CASSLFWQGYDNSPLHF

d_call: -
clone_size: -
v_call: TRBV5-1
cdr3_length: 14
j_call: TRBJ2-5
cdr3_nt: TGCGCCAGCAGCTTGGGTCGGGGGCAAGAGACCCAGTACTTC
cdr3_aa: CASSLGRGQETQYF

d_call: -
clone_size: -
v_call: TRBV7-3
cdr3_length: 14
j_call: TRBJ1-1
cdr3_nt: TGTGCCAGCAGCCTGCTGGGCAGGAACACTGAAGCTTTCTTT
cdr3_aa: CASSLLGRNTEAFF

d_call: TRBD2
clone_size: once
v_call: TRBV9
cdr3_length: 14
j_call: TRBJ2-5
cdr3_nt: TGTGCCAGCAGCTTTACAGCGGGAGTAGAGACCCAGTACTTC
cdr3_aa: CASSFTAGVETQYF

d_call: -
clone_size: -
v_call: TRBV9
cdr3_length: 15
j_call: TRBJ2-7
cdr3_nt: TGTGCCAGCAGCATGGAGGGGGCCAGGGGGTACGAGCAGTACTTC
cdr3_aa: CASSMEGARGYEQYF

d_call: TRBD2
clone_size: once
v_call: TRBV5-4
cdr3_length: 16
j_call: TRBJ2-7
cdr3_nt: TGTGCCAGCAGCTCACGTTTAGCGGGAGAGGCCACAGAGCAGTACTTC
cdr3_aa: CASSSRLAGEATEQYF

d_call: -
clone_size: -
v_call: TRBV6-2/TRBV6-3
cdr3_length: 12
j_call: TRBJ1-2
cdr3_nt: TGTGCCAGCAGTTATCAGGGTTATGGCTACACCTTC
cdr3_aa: CASSYQGYGYTF

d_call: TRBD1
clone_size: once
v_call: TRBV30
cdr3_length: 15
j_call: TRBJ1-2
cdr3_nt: TGTGCCTGGGGACACCCGGGACAGGGGTCAGGCGGCTACACCTTC
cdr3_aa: CAWGHPGQGSGGYTF

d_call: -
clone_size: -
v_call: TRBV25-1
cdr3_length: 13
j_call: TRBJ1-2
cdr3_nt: TGTGCCACCGCTCCTCCGGGGGTAAGGGGCTACACCTTC
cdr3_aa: CATAPPGVRGYTF